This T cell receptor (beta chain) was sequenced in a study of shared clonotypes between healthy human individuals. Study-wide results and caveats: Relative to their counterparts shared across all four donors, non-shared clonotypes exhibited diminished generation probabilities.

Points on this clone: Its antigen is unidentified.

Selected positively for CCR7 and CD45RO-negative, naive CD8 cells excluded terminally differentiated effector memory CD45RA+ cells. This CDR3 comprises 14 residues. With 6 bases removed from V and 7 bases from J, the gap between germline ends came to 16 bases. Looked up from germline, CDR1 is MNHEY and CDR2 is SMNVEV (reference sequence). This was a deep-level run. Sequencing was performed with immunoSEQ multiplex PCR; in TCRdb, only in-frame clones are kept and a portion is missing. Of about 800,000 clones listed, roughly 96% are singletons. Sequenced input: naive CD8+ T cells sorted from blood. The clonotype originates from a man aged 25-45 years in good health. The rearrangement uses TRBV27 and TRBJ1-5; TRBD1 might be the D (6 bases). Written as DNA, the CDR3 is TGTGCCAGCAGGAAAGGGGGGGATTCGCAGCCCCAGCATTTT. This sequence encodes CASRKGGDSQPQHF.